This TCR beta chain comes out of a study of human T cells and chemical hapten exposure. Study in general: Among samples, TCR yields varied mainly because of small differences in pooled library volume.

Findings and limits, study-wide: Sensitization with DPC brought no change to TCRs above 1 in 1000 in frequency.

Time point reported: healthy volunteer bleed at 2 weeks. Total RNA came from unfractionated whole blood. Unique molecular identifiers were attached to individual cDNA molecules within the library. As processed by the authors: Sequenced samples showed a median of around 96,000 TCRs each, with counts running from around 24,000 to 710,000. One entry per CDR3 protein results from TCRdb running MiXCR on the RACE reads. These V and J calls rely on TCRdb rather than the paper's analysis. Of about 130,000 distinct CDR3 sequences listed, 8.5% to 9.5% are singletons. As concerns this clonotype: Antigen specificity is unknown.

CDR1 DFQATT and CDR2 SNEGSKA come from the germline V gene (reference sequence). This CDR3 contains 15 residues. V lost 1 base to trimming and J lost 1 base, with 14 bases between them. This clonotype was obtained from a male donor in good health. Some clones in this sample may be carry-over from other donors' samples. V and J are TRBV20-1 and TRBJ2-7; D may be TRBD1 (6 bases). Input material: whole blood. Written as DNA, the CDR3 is TGCAGTGCTAGAGGACCTCCGCAGGGGTCCTACGAGCAGTACTTC. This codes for CSARGPPQGSYEQYF.